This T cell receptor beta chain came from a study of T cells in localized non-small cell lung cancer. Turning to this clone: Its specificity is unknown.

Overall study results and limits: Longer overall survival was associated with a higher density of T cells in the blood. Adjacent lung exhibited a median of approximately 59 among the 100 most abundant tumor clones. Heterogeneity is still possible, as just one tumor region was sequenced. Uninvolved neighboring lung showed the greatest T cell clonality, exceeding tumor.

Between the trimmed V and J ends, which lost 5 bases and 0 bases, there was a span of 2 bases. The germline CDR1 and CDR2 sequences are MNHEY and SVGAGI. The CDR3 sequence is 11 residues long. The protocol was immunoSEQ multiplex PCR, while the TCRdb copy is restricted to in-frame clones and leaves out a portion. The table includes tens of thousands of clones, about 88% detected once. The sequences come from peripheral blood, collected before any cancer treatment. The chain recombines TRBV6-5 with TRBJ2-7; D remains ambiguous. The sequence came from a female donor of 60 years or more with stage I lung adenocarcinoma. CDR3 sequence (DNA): TGTGCCAGCAGTCCCTCCTACGAGCAGTACTTC. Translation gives CASSPSYEQYF.